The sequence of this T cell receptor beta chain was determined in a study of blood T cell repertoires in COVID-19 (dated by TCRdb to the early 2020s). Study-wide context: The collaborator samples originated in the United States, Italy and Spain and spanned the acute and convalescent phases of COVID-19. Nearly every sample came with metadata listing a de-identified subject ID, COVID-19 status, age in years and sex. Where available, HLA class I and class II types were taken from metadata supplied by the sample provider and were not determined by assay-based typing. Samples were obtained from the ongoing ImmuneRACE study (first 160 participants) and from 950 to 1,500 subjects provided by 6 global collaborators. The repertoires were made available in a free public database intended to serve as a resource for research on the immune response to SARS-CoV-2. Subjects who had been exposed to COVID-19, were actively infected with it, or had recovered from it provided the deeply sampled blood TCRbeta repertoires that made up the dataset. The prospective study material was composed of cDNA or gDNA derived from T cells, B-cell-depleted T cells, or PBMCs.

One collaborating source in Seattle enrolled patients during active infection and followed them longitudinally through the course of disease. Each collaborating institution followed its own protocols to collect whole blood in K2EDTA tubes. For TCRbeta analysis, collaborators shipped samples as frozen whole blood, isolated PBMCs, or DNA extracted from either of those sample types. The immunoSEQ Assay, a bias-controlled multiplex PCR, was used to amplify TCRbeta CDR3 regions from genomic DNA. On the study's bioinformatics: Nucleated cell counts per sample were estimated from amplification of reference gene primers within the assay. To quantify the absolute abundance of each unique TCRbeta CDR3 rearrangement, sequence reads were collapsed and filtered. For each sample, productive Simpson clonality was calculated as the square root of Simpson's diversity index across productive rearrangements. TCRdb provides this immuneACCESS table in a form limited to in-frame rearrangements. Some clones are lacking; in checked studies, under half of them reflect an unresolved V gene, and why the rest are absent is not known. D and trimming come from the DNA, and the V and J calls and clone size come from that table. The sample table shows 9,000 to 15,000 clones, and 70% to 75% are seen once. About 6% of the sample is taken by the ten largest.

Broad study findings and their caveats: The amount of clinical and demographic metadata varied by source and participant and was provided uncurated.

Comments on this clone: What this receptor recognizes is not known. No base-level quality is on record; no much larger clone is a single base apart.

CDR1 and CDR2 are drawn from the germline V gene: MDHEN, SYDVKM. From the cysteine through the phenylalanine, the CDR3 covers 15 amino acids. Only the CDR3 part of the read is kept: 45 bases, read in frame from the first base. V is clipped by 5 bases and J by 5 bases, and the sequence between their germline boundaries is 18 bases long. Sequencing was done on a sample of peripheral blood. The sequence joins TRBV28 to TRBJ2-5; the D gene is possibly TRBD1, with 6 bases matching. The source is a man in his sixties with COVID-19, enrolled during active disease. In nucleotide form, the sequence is TGTGCCAGCAGTAGTCTGGGGGCTTCGGGGGAGACCCAGTACTTC. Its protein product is CASSSLGASGETQYF.